These 19 T cell receptor beta chains were all obtained from the same sample, sequenced in a study of CD8 T cells in ankylosing spondylitis. A single record per CDR3 protein comes from TCRdb applying MiXCR to the 5' RACE reads. The data show around 13,000 distinct CDR3 sequences, roughly 3% seen once. The sample taken for sequencing was blood, either unsorted or a sorted T cell fraction (not recorded which). These receptors came from a male donor with ankylosing spondylitis or in good health (not recorded which).

In this sample, this clonotype turned up many times. The chain links TRBV9 to TRBJ1-6, with 11 positions matching TRBD1. Germline V gene sequence: CDR1 SGDLS, CDR2 YYNGEE. This CDR3 is 15 amino acids long. Germline trimming cut 4 bases from V and 6 bases from J; bases unmatched to any gene: 3. The CDR3 DNA reads TGTGCCAGCAGCACGGGGACAGGGGGTAATTCACCCCTCCACTTT. Amino acids: CASSTGTGGNSPLHF.

There are a few counts of this clonotype. The gene calls are TRBV9 and TRBJ1-1; no reliable D call. This CDR3 has 13 residues. V was trimmed by 4 bases and J by 1 base, leaving 8 bases between them. Germline CDR1 is SGDLS and CDR2 is YYNGEE. In DNA, the CDR3 is TGTGCCAGCAGCTGGCGGGGGAACACTGAAGCTTTCTTT. As protein: CASSWRGNTEAFF.

This clonotype showed up many times. The chain employs TRBV9 and TRBJ2-7, with TRBD1 matching over 12 bases. There are 15 residues in the CDR3. Germline assignment: CDR1 SGDLS and CDR2 YYNGEE. Trimming at V came to 2 bases and at J to 4 bases, leaving 4 bases not matched to a gene. The DNA of the CDR3 is TGTGCCAGCAGCGTGGGGACAGGGGGCAGGTACGAGCAGTACTTC. Its translation: CASSVGTGGRYEQYF.

The sample holds many counts of this clonotype. The rearrangement joins TRBV9 to TRBJ1-1, with D possibly TRBD1 on 6 matching bases. In germline, CDR1 is SGDLS, CDR2 YYNGEE. V lost 2 bases to trimming and J lost 5 bases, with 10 bases between them. The CDR3 spans 13 residues. The chain's CDR3 is CASSVLDRTEAFF. Here the CDR3 DNA reads TGTGCCAGCAGCGTGTTAGACAGGACTGAAGCTTTCTTT.

At least ten counts were recorded for this clonotype. The CDR3 spells CASSTRTSGDPGELFF. The CDR3 DNA reads as TGTGCCAGCAGCACACGGACTAGCGGGGACCCCGGGGAGCTGTTTTTT. The chain joins TRBV9 to TRBJ2-2, with 12 positions matching TRBD2. The CDR3 is made up of 16 amino acids. Per germline, CDR1 SGDLS and CDR2 YYNGEE. J gave up 6 bases and V 4 bases, and 7 bases lay outside the gene matches.

There are many counts of this clonotype. The chain recombines TRBV9 with TRBJ2-7; TRBD2 matches 8 bases. The germline CDR1 and CDR2 sequences are SGDLS and YYNGEE. This CDR3 has 15 residues. With V trimmed by 3 bases and J by 7 bases, 12 bases remained unmatched. The CDR3 protein is CASSGASGLTGEQYF. In DNA, the CDR3 is TGTGCCAGCAGCGGGGCTAGCGGGCTAACGGGGGAGCAGTACTTC.

Ten or more counts support this clonotype. The chain joins TRBV9 to TRBJ2-1; 9 bases align to TRBD2. The length of the CDR3 is 16 residues. Germline lookup yields CDR1 SGDLS and CDR2 YYNGEE. V shed 0 bases and J 7 bases; nucleotides not matched to a gene: 8. The CDR3 DNA reads TGTGCCAGCAGCGTAGGAGTAGCGGGAGATATAAATGAGCAGTTCTTC. It specifies CASSVGVAGDINEQFF.

Judged by abundance, this clonotype is medium-sized (0.01 to 0.1%). V is TRBV9 and J is TRBJ2-1; 9 bases are a match to TRBD2. The germline CDR1 and CDR2 sequences are SGDLS and YYNGEE. There are 13 residues in the CDR3. The V segment lost 4 bases and the J segment 10 bases; nucleotides outside the gene matches: 6. CDR3 nucleotides: TGTGCCAGCAGCTTTGGGACTAGCAACGAGCAGTTCTTC. Amino acids: CASSFGTSNEQFF.

The table lists this clonotype with many counts. This chain connects TRBV9 to TRBJ2-3; D is unclear. The CDR3 spans 11 residues. Germline V gene data show CDR1 as SGDLS and CDR2 as YYNGEE. The V end lost 3 bases, the J end lost 6 bases, and 5 bases lay between the germline ends. CDR3 sequence reads: CASSAMDTQYF. The CDR3 DNA reads TGTGCCAGCAGCGCTATGGATACGCAGTATTTT.

In this sample, this clonotype turned up many times. The rearrangement joins TRBV9 to TRBJ2-2, with D possibly matching TRBD1 (7 bases). Trimming took 2 bases from V and 5 from J, leaving 13 bases between them. This CDR3 spans 15 amino acids. CDR1 SGDLS and CDR2 YYNGEE come from the germline V gene. The DNA for the CDR3 is TGTGCCAGCAGCGTGGAGGGGGCGTTGACCGGGGAGCTGTTTTTT. Its translation is CASSVEGALTGELFF. Filled out from reference TRBV9 and TRBJ2-2, the complete variable domain reads DSGVTQTPKHLITATGQRVTLRCSPRSGDLSVYWYQQSLDQGLQFLIQYYNGEERAKGNILERFSAQQFPDLHSELNLSSLELGDSALYFCASSVEGALTGELFFGEGSRLTVL.

This clonotype has a count of ten or more. V gene TRBV9 combines with J gene TRBJ1-3; D possibly corresponds to TRBD1 (6 bases). CDR3 length equals 16 residues. Trimming took 4 bases from V and 3 from J, leaving 17 bases between them. Germline V lookup: CDR1 SGDLS, CDR2 YYNGEE. The CDR3 here is CASSPMDSGVGNTIYF. CDR3 sequence (DNA): TGTGCCAGCAGCCCCATGGACAGTGGTGTTGGAAACACCATATATTTT.

This clonotype showed up many times. V is TRBV9 and J is TRBJ2-3, with 8 nucleotides matching TRBD2. Germline-derived CDR1 and CDR2 are SGDLS and YYNGEE. J was trimmed by 2 bases and V by 3 bases; bases with no gene match: 8. The CDR3 extends over 16 amino acids. The CDR3 DNA sequence: TGTGCCAGCAGCGCAACCGCGGGGGGCGACACAGATACGCAGTATTTT. Translation: CASSATAGGDTDTQYF.

By proportion, this clonotype is large. This chain joins TRBV9 and TRBJ2-2; D gene ambiguous. Trimming stripped 0 bases from V and 3 bases from J, with 12 bases between. The CDR3 runs 16 residues. Germline values: CDR1 SGDLS, CDR2 YYNGEE. This CDR3 is CASSVAGRIHTGELFF. CDR3 coding DNA: TGTGCCAGCAGCGTAGCAGGCCGTATACACACCGGGGAGCTGTTTTTT.

This clonotype is categorized as medium-sized. The chain employs TRBV9 and TRBJ2-3; TRBD1 agrees at 10 bases. The CDR3 consists of 15 residues. Germline V gene data show CDR1 as SGDLS and CDR2 as YYNGEE. The V segment lost 3 bases and the J segment 1 base; nucleotides outside the gene matches: 2. CDR3 nucleotides: TGTGCCAGCAGCGGACAGGGGGCTCGCACAGATACGCAGTATTTT. Its translation is CASSGQGARTDTQYF.

This clonotype was recorded many times. This chain connects TRBV9 to TRBJ2-3; D could derive from TRBD1 or TRBD2 (6 bases each). The CDR3 extends over 17 amino acids. The V gene's germline CDR1 is SGDLS and CDR2 YYNGEE. Deletions cut 3 bases from V and 6 bases from J, with 23 bases between. The CDR3 nucleotides read TGTGCCAGCAGCGCCAGCCCCGACTCGAGGAGGGGGGATACGCAGTATTTT. This gives the protein CASSASPDSRRGDTQYF.

This clonotype came up many times. The gene calls are TRBV9 and TRBJ2-5; 7 nucleotides line up with TRBD2. Germline trimming cut 0 bases from V and 7 bases from J; bases unmatched to any gene: 9. This CDR3 has 15 amino acids. Germline V lookup: CDR1 SGDLS, CDR2 YYNGEE. DNA for the CDR3: TGTGCCAGCAGCGTAGGGGGAGCGGGGTCTGGGACCCAGTACTTC. The encoded protein is CASSVGGAGSGTQYF.

This clonotype was recorded at least ten times. The chain employs TRBV9 and TRBJ2-4; TRBD1 agrees at 10 bases. The length of the CDR3 is 17 residues. J lost 6 bases, V lost 4 bases, and 13 bases had no gene match. Germline CDR1 reads SGDLS; CDR2 reads YYNGEE. DNA for the CDR3: TGTGCCAGCAGCCGTTCTCTCACGGGACAGGGGTTAAACATTCAGTACTTC. Encoded protein: CASSRSLTGQGLNIQYF.

This clonotype was seen repeatedly, ten times or more. This chain links TRBV9 with TRBJ1-1, with TRBD1 as a possible D gene (5 bases). The CDR3 covers 13 residues. Germline V gene data show CDR1 as SGDLS and CDR2 as YYNGEE. V lost 7 bases and J 5 bases, leaving 15 bases between the germline ends. CDR3: CASAPRALTEAFF. CDR3 bases: TGTGCCAGCGCACCCAGGGCGCTAACTGAAGCTTTCTTT.

In its sample, this clonotype is medium-sized. This rearrangement joins TRBV9 to TRBJ2-3; D remains unclear. Germline V gives CDR1 SGDLS, CDR2 YYNGEE. V was trimmed by 4 bases and J by 2 bases, leaving 11 bases between them. This CDR3 has 14 amino acids. CDR3 in amino acids: CASSPRIVTDTQYF. DNA of the CDR3: TGTGCCAGCAGCCCCAGGATAGTCACAGATACGCAGTATTTT.